This T cell receptor beta chain was retrieved from a study of blood T cell repertoires in COVID-19. As for the study in general: The United States, Italy and Spain supplied acute and convalescent COVID-19 samples.

In the original processing: Estimation of nucleated cell counts relied on the amplification of reference gene primers. TCRdb's copy holds only in-frame clones and misses some; the assay was immunoSEQ multiplex PCR. The V and J calls and clone size are taken from that table; D and trimming were inferred from the DNA. The sample yields 390,000 or so clones, about nine tenths seen once. This CDR3 is built from 12 residues. The germline V gene encodes CDR1 SNHLY and CDR2 FYNNEI. The germline V and J ends were trimmed by 5 bases and 1 base, with 6 bases remaining between them. The receptor comes from a woman aged 25 to 45 with active or convalescent COVID-19. The V and J genes are TRBV2 and TRBJ2-7; maybe TRBD2 (6 bases). Input material: peripheral blood. This CDR3 reads CASSSGSYEQYF. CDR3 nucleotides: TGTGCCAGCAGTAGCGGGTCCTACGAGCAGTACTTC.